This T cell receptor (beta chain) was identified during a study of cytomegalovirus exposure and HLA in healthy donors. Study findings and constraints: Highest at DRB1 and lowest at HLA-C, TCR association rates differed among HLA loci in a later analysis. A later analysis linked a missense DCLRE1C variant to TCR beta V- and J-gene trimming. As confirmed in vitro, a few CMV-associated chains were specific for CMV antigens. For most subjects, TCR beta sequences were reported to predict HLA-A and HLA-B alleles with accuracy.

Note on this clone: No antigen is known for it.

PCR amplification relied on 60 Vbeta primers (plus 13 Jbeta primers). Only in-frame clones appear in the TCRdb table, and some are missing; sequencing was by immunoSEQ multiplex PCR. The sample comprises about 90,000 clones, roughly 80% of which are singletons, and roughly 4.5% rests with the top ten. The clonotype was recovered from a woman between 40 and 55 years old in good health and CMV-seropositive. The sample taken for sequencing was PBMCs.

The CDR3 region has the DNA TGTGCCAGCAGCACACAACCGGTCCCGAGGGTTGACTATGGCTACACCTTC. Its protein is CASSTQPVPRVDYGYTF. This chain connects TRBV9 to TRBJ1-2; the D is unclear. Trimming removed 4 bases from V and 3 bases from J, with 22 bases in between. Germline V gives CDR1 SGDLS, CDR2 YYNGEE. The CDR3 extends over 17 amino acids.